One and the same sample provided the 4 T cell receptor beta chains below, sequenced in a study of shared clonotypes between healthy human individuals. Assay used: immunoSEQ multiplex PCR; TCRdb lists only in-frame clones, some missing. This sample carries approximately 2,300,000 clones, less than 95% of them seen once, and the ten largest clones take about 0.36%. Material for sequencing was naive CD4+ T cells from PBMCs. The subset: CD45RA+ positively selected. These receptors were collected from a young man in good health. Some clones in this sample may be carry-over from other donors' samples.

This chain uses TRBV5-1 with TRBJ2-3; D is unresolved. Germline loops: CDR1 SGHRS, CDR2 YFSETQ. The CDR3 extends over 14 amino acids. V was trimmed by 2 bases and J by 0 bases, leaving 7 bases between them. This CDR3 reads CASSFRQSTDTQYF. CDR3 nucleotide sequence: TGCGCCAGCAGCTTTCGGCAGAGCACAGATACGCAGTATTTT.

The V and J genes are TRBV7-2 and TRBJ1-2; the D is unclear. With 1 base removed from V and 4 bases from J, the gap between germline ends came to 13 bases. Germline values: CDR1 SGHTA, CDR2 FQGNSA. The CDR3 consists of 15 residues. In DNA, the CDR3 is TGTGCCAGCAGCTTAGGCCTGTCCGGGAGCTATGGCTACACCTTC. This translates into CASSLGLSGSYGYTF.

The gene calls are TRBV10-3 and TRBJ2-7; no definite D call. CDR1 ENHRY and CDR2 SYGVKD come from the germline V gene. The CDR3 length is 13 residues. V was shortened by 9 bases and J by 0 bases, with 12 bases between the two germline ends. The CDR3 reads CAMAPDGSYEQYF. CDR3 sequence (DNA): TGTGCCATGGCGCCGGACGGCTCCTACGAGCAGTACTTC.

This clone was picked up one time. The chain employs TRBV4-1 and TRBJ1-3; 8 nucleotides line up with TRBD1. With 2 bases clipped from V and 1 base from J, the junction kept 13 bases outside the gene matches. The CDR3 covers 19 residues. The germline CDR1 and CDR2 sequences are MGHRA and YSYEKL. CDR3 in amino acids: CASSQQDRAFGKSGNTIYF. The CDR3 DNA is TGCGCCAGCAGCCAACAGGACAGGGCGTTCGGAAAATCTGGAAACACCATATATTTT.